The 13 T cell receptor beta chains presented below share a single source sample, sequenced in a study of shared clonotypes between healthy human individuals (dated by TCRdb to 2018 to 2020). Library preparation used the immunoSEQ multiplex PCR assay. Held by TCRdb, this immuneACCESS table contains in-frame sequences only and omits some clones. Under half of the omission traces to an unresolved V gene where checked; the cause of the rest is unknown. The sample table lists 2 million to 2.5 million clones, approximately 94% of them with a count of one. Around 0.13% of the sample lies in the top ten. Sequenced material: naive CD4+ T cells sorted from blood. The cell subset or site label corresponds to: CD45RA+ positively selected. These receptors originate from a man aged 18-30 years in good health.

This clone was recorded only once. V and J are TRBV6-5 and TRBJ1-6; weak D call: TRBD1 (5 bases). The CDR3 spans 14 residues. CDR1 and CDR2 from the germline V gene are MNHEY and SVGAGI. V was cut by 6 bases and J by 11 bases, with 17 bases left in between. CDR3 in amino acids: CASRPGLAITPLHF. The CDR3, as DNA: TGTGCCAGCAGGCCGGGACTCGCAATAACACCCCTCCACTTT.

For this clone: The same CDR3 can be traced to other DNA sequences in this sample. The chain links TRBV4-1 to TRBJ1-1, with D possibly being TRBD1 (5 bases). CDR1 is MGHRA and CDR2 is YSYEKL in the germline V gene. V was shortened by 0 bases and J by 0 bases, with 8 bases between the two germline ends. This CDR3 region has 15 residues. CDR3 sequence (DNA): TGCGCCAGCAGCCAAGAGGGGGTATTGAACACTGAAGCTTTCTTT. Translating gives CASSQEGVLNTEAFF.

CDR3 residues: CASSEYQNTEAFF. CDR3 nucleotide sequence: TGTGCCAGCAGTGAATATCAAAACACTGAAGCTTTCTTT. This chain links TRBV25-1 with TRBJ1-1; D is ambiguous. CDR3 length: 13 residues. V lost 0 bases, J lost 2 bases, and 4 bases lay in between. CDR1 MGHDK and CDR2 SYGVNS come from the germline V gene.

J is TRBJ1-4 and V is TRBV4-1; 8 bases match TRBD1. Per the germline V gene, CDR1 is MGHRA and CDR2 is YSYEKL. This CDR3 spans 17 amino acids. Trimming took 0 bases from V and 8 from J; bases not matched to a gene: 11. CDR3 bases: TGCGCCAGCAGCCAAGATTTTACCGGGACAGGTATGGAAAAACTGTTTTTT. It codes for CASSQDFTGTGMEKLFF.

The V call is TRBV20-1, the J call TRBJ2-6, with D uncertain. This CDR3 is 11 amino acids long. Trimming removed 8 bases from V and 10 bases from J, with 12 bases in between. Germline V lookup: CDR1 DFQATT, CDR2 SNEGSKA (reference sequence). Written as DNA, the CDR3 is TGCAGTACATCGGGCCCAAACGTCCTGACTTTC. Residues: CSTSGPNVLTF.

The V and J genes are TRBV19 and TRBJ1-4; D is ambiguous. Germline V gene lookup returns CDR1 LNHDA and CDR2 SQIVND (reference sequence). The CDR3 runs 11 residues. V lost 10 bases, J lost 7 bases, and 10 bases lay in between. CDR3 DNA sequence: TGTGCCACCACATCGGGTGAAAAACTGTTTTTT. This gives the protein CATTSGEKLFF.

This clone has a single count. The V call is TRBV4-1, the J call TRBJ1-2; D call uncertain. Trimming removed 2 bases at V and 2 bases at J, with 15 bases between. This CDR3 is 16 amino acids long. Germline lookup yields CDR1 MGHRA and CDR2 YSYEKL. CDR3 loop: CASSQRFVGSNYGYTF. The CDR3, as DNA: TGCGCCAGCAGCCAACGGTTTGTGGGGTCAAACTATGGCTACACCTTC.

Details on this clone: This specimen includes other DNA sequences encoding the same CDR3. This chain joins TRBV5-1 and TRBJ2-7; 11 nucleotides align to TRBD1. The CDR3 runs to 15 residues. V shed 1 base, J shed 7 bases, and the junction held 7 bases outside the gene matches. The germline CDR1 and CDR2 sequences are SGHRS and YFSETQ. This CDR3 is CASSLLGQGAREQYF. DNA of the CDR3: TGCGCCAGCAGCTTGCTCGGACAGGGGGCGCGGGAGCAGTACTTC.

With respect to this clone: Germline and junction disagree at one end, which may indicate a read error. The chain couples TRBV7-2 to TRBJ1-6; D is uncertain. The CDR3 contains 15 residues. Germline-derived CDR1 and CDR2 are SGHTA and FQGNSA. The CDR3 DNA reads TGTGCCAGCAGCGTAGATTCTTCGAGGAATTCGCCCCTCCACTTT. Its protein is CASSVDSSRNSPLHF.

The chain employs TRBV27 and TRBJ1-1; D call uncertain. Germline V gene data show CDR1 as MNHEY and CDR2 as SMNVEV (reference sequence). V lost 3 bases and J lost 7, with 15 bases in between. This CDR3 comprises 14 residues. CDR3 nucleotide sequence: TGTGCCAGCAGTTTTCGGTGGCAGGAAAATGAAGCTTTCTTT. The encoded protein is CASSFRWQENEAFF.

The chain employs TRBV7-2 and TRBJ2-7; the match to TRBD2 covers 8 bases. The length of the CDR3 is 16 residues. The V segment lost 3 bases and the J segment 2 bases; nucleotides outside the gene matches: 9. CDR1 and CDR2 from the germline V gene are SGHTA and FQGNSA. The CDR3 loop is CASSLTSAGFPYEQYF. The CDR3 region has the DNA TGTGCCAGCAGCTTGACTAGCGCCGGCTTCCCCTACGAGCAGTACTTC.

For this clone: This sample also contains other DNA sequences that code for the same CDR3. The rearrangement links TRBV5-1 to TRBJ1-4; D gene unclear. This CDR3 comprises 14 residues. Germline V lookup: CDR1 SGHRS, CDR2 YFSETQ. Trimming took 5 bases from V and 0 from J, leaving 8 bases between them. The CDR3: CASSPGPTNEKLFF. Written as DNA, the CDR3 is TGCGCCAGCAGTCCCGGGCCAACTAATGAAAAACTGTTTTTT.

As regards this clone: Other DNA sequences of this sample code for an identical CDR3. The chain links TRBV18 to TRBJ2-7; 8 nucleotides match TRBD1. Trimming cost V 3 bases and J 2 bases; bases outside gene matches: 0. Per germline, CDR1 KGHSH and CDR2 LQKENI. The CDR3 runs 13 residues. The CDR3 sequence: CASSPTGAYEQYF. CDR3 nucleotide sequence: TGTGCCAGCTCACCGACAGGGGCCTACGAGCAGTACTTC.